The next 26 T cell receptor beta chains were all read from a single sample in a study of blood T cells in healthy people across ages. Together with a sample-barcoded 5' primer, a J-beta primer mix was included in a second PCR lasting about 7 to 11 cycles. One entry per CDR3 protein results from TCRdb running MiXCR on the 5' RACE reads. This table has some 1.4 million distinct CDR3 sequences, approximately 42% appearing once. The specimen sequenced was blood. The receptors here all came from a woman aged 18-29 years in good health.

This clonotype has more than one count but fewer than ten. The chain combines TRBV5-1 with TRBJ2-7; 8 bases fit TRBD2. The germline V gene has CDR1 SGHRS and CDR2 YFSETQ. CDR3 length: 15 residues. The J segment lost 3 bases and the V segment lost 5 bases, leaving 10 bases of the junction unmatched. CDR3 DNA: TGCGCCAGCAGTTCCAGAAGCGGGAGAGTCTACGAGCAGTACTTC. It specifies CASSSRSGRVYEQYF.

The V gene is TRBV30, the J gene TRBJ1-2; D gene ambiguous. V gave up 4 bases and J gave up 5 bases, with 11 bases separating them. CDR3 length equals 12 residues. Germline CDR1 GTSNPN, CDR2 SVGIG (reference sequence). Here the CDR3 DNA reads TGTGCCTGGAAGCCCTCCGGGTATGGCTACACCTTC. Protein sequence: CAWKPSGYGYTF.

There are a few counts of this clonotype. The CDR3 reads CSAAGDLDTEAFF. In DNA form, the CDR3 reads TGCAGTGCTGCAGGGGATCTGGACACTGAAGCTTTCTTT. The V call is TRBV20-1, the J call TRBJ1-1; D may be TRBD1 (6 bases). Germline loops: CDR1 DFQATT, CDR2 SNEGSKA (reference sequence). The CDR3 sequence is 13 residues long. Trimming removed 5 bases at V and 3 bases at J, with 13 bases between.

This clonotype was seen a handful of times. This chain joins TRBV6-5 and TRBJ1-1; D may be TRBD1 (6 bases). CDR3 size: 13 residues. Germline assignment: CDR1 MNHEY and CDR2 SVGAGI. V was trimmed by 8 bases and J by 5 bases, leaving 15 bases between them. The CDR3 nucleotides are TGTGCCAGCTCAGGGGCGCGATGGACTGAAGCTTTCTTT. Its translation is CASSGARWTEAFF.

The chain recombines TRBV4-2 with TRBJ2-3; 10 bases are a match to TRBD2. Germline-derived CDR1 and CDR2 are LGHNA and YNFKEQ. The CDR3 runs 19 residues. The V segment lost 0 bases and the J segment 3 bases; nucleotides outside the gene matches: 12. CDR3 in DNA: TGTGCCAGCAGCCAAGATCTCCCGGCTAGCGGGAGCAGTACAGATACGCAGTATTTT. Amino acid sequence: CASSQDLPASGSSTDTQYF.

This clonotype came up a few times. The chain links TRBV6-5 to TRBJ2-5; D is uncertain. Per germline, CDR1 MNHEY and CDR2 SVGAGI. This CDR3 contains 13 residues. V lost 6 bases to trimming and J lost 3 bases, with 11 bases between them. CDR3 DNA sequence: TGTGCCAGCAGGGCGGTCGGCAAAGAGACCCAGTACTTC. As protein: CASRAVGKETQYF.

In this sample, this clonotype turned up once. The chain carries TRBV20-1 and TRBJ2-5, with D tentatively TRBD2 (5 bases). Trimming took 7 bases from V and 5 from J, leaving 14 bases between them. CDR1 and CDR2 from the germline V gene are DFQATT and SNEGSKA (reference sequence). The CDR3 spans 12 residues. The CDR3 DNA sequence: TGCAGTGGACTAACTGATCCGGAGACCCAGTACTTC. Translating it yields CSGLTDPETQYF.

This clonotype was counted between two and nine times. The CDR3 is CASSGGIPTYEQYF. In DNA form, the CDR3 reads TGTGCCAGCAGCGGGGGTATCCCTACCTACGAGCAGTACTTC. The chain uses TRBV6-5 and TRBJ2-7; possible D gene TRBD2, 6 bases. The germline V gene encodes CDR1 MNHEY and CDR2 SVGAGI. The CDR3 has 14 amino acids. V dropped 6 bases and J dropped 2 bases, with 14 bases sitting between them.

The chain carries TRBV12-3 or TRBV12-4 and TRBJ1-2; D possibly corresponds to TRBD1 (5 bases). This CDR3 has 14 amino acids. Trimming took 6 bases from V and 1 from J, leaving 12 bases between them. CDR3 DNA: TGTGCCAGCAGCCTTGACAGCCGTAACTATGGCTACACCTTC. Its translation is CASSLDSRNYGYTF.

The chain recombines TRBV25-1 with TRBJ2-2; D not resolved. V dropped 4 bases and J dropped 4 bases, with 10 bases sitting between them. CDR3 length: 14 residues. The germline V gene encodes CDR1 MGHDK and CDR2 SYGVNS. The CDR3 nucleotides are TGTGCCAGCAGTGCATCCGGATTCACCGGGGAGCTGTTTTTT. This codes for CASSASGFTGELFF.

The chain has TRBV6-6 and TRBJ2-1; tentative D call: TRBD2 (6 bases). CDR1 MNHNY and CDR2 SVGAGI come from the germline V gene (reference sequence). Trimming shortened V by 8 bases and J by 3 bases, and 20 bases separated the two germline ends. This CDR3 spans 16 amino acids. CDR3 in amino acids: CASRPGRIIYYNEQFF. Here the CDR3 DNA reads TGTGCCAGCCGGCCAGGGAGGATCATTTACTACAATGAGCAGTTCTTC.

V usage is TRBV21-1 and J usage is TRBJ2-5. TRBV21-1 is an annotated pseudogene. This CDR3 is 12 amino acids long. The CDR3 DNA reads as TGTGCCAGCAGCCCCCGATCGGAGACCCAGTACTTC. This encodes CASSPRSETQYF.

The rearrangement links TRBV30 to TRBJ1-3; D may be TRBD1 (5 bases). The germline V and J ends were trimmed by 3 bases and 0 bases, with 12 bases remaining between them. The germline V gene has CDR1 GTSNPN and CDR2 SVGIG (reference sequence). This CDR3 region has 15 residues. The CDR3: CAWRDISRSGNTIYF. As DNA, the CDR3 is TGTGCCTGGAGGGACATCAGTCGCTCTGGAAACACCATATATTTT. Together with reference TRBV30 and TRBJ1-3, the CDR3 gives the full variable domain: SQTIHQWPATLVQPVGSPLSLECTVEGTSNPNLYWYRQAAGRGLQLLFYSVGIGQISSEVPQNLSASRPQDRQFILSSKKLLLSDSGFYLCAWRDISRSGNTIYFGEGSWLTVV.

This chain joins TRBV20-1 and TRBJ1-1; D might be TRBD1 (6 bases). The CDR3 runs to 12 residues. The germline V and J ends were trimmed by 4 bases and 3 bases, with 9 bases remaining between them. From germline, CDR1 is DFQATT and CDR2 SNEGSKA (reference sequence). CDR3 residues: CSATGVYTEAFF. DNA for the CDR3: TGCAGTGCTACAGGGGTGTACACTGAAGCTTTCTTT.

This clonotype was seen only a few times. The chain links TRBV15 to TRBJ2-1; perhaps D is TRBD1 or TRBD2 (5 bases each). CDR1 is LNHNV, CDR2 YYDKDF, per germline (reference sequence). The V gene lost 1 base and the J gene lost 8 bases, with 9 bases spanning the gap. The CDR3 is 13 amino acids. The CDR3 DNA is TGTGCCACCAGCAGAGTAGGGGAGCATGAGCAGTTCTTC. Translated: CATSRVGEHEQFF.

V and J are TRBV20-1 and TRBJ2-7, with TRBD2 matching 13 bases. Germline CDR1 reads DFQATT; CDR2 reads SNEGSKA (reference sequence). With V trimmed by 5 bases and J by 6 bases, 7 bases remained unmatched. The CDR3 runs to 14 residues. CDR3 nucleotide sequence: TGCAGTGCTCCCGGGACTAGCGGGGCCAGCGAGCAGTACTTC. It codes for CSAPGTSGASEQYF.

V is TRBV20-1 and J is TRBJ2-1; D may be TRBD2 (5 bases). V lost 6 bases and J lost 5, with 20 bases in between. This CDR3 is 15 amino acids long. CDR1 and CDR2 (germline): DFQATT, SNEGSKA (reference sequence). Here the CDR3 reads CSAPRVSGPDNEQFF. As DNA, the CDR3 is TGCAGTGCCCCACGGGTCAGCGGACCCGACAATGAGCAGTTCTTC.

This chain links TRBV29-1 with TRBJ2-5; D not certain. V lost 2 bases to trimming and J lost 0 bases, with 13 bases between them. Germline assignment: CDR1 SQVTM and CDR2 ANQGSEA. CDR3 length equals 15 residues. As DNA, the CDR3 is TGCAGCGTTGAACTGCGCGGTTTGTACCAAGAGACCCAGTACTTC. Amino acids: CSVELRGLYQETQYF.

This rearrangement joins TRBV7-2 to TRBJ1-2; 8 nucleotides line up with TRBD1. There are 16 residues in the CDR3. Germline V gene data show CDR1 as SGHTA and CDR2 as FQGNSA. Trimming cost V 3 bases and J 0 bases; bases outside gene matches: 6. As DNA, the CDR3 is TGTGCCAGCAGCTTCACAGGGGGACCTACTAACTATGGCTACACCTTC. It translates to CASSFTGGPTNYGYTF.

This clonotype was picked up a small number of times. V gene TRBV9 combines with J gene TRBJ2-5, with 13 bases identical to TRBD2. This CDR3 region has 16 residues. The V gene's germline CDR1 is SGDLS and CDR2 YYNGEE. The junction had 14 bases not matched to a gene; V was cut back by 4 bases and J by 11 bases. CDR3 region: CASSPSPGTSGNEQYF. As DNA, the CDR3 is TGTGCCAGCAGCCCATCCCCCGGGACTAGCGGGAATGAGCAGTACTTC.

The CDR3 region is CAISAVAGRANQETQYF. CDR3 sequence (DNA): TGTGCCATCAGTGCAGTGGCAGGTCGGGCCAACCAAGAGACCCAGTACTTC. The chain combines TRBV10-3 with TRBJ2-5, with D hard to call. Trimming cost V 4 bases and J 0 bases, with 18 bases left between them. CDR3 length equals 17 residues. Germline V lookup: CDR1 ENHRY, CDR2 SYGVKD.

V and J are TRBV2 and TRBJ2-5; tentatively, D is TRBD2 (6 bases). V was trimmed by 3 bases and J by 3 bases, leaving 11 bases between them. The germline gives CDR1 SNHLY, CDR2 FYNNEI. CDR3 length equals 14 residues. The CDR3 reads CASSESDYKETQYF. The CDR3, as DNA: TGTGCCAGCAGTGAGTCGGACTACAAAGAGACCCAGTACTTC.

The chain carries TRBV2 and TRBJ1-2; tentative D call: TRBD1 (5 bases). Looked up from germline, CDR1 is SNHLY and CDR2 is FYNNEI. This CDR3 comprises 15 residues. The V end lost 3 bases, the J end lost 5 bases, and 16 bases lay between the germline ends. The CDR3 region has the DNA TGTGCCAGCAGTGACCCCCGGCAGGGACCGTATGGCTACACCTTC. It codes for CASSDPRQGPYGYTF.

CDR3 protein: CASRARAGGYSYNEQFF. The CDR3 nucleotides are TGTGCCAGCAGAGCAAGGGCCGGGGGGTACTCCTACAATGAGCAGTTCTTC. V is TRBV2 and J is TRBJ2-1; TRBD2 aligns across 7 bases. This CDR3 region has 17 residues. Germline V lookup: CDR1 SNHLY, CDR2 FYNNEI. V lost 6 bases and J lost 0; bases outside the gene matches: 11.

This clonotype was observed a few times. The chain recombines TRBV12-3 or TRBV12-4 with TRBJ2-7, with D unresolved. The CDR3 is 12 amino acids. The V end lost 10 bases, the J end lost 2 bases, and 12 bases lay between the germline ends. DNA for the CDR3: TGTGCCACCAAAGGTGGGGCCTACGAGCAGTACTTC. Translated: CATKGGAYEQYF.

This clonotype was seen only a few times. J is TRBJ2-5 and V is TRBV20-1; D possibly corresponds to TRBD1 (7 bases). The CDR3 contains 13 residues. Germline lookup yields CDR1 DFQATT and CDR2 SNEGSKA (reference sequence). V shed 4 bases and J shed 3 bases, with 12 bases lying between them. Here the CDR3 DNA reads TGCAGTGCTACCGACAGGGAGGAAGAGACCCAGTACTTC. This sequence encodes CSATDREEETQYF.